Following are 25 T cell receptor beta chains from one sample sequenced in a study of blood T cell repertoires in COVID-19. Profiled with immunoSEQ multiplex PCR; TCRdb holds only in-frame clones, not every one. The table includes under 300,000 clones, roughly 91% detected once. Sequenced material: PBMCs or T cells enriched from blood (not recorded which). The receptors come from a woman in her 40s with acute COVID-19.

CDR3 sequence: CASSYWDTLYGYTF. The CDR3 DNA reads as TGTGCCAGCAGTTACTGGGACACTTTATATGGCTACACCTTC. The chain is built from TRBV6-2 or TRBV6-3 and TRBJ1-2, with D maybe TRBD1 (6 bases). This CDR3 is built from 14 residues. V dropped 1 base and J dropped 5 bases, with 11 bases sitting between them. Per the germline V gene, CDR1 is MNHEY and CDR2 is SVGEGT.

This clone was counted a single time. The chain couples TRBV5-4 to TRBJ2-1, with 10 bases identical to TRBD2. V was pared by 4 bases and J by 3 bases, with 4 bases of the junction left unmatched. This CDR3 contains 15 residues. The germline CDR1 and CDR2 sequences are SGHNT and YYREEE (reference sequence). The CDR3 loop is CASSRGLADYNEQFF. The CDR3 region has the DNA TGTGCCAGCAGCCGAGGACTAGCGGACTACAATGAGCAGTTCTTC.

The chain uses TRBV7-9 and TRBJ2-2; D is perhaps TRBD1 (6 bases). Trimming pared 5 bases from V and 3 bases from J, leaving 16 bases between. CDR3 length: 16 residues. Germline V gives CDR1 SEHNR, CDR2 FQNEAQ (reference sequence). This CDR3 reads CASSLSRQDHTGELFF. The CDR3, as DNA: TGTGCCAGCAGCCTTAGCCGACAGGACCACACCGGGGAGCTGTTTTTT. The variable domain in full, completed from reference TRBV7-9 and TRBJ2-2, reads DTGVSQNPRHKITKRGQNVTFRCDPISEHNRLYWYRQTLGQGPEFLTYFQNEAQLEKSRLLSDRFSAERPKGSFSTLEIQRTEQGDSAMYLCASSLSRQDHTGELFFGEGSRLTVL.

To note about this clone: One junction end disagrees with the germline gene, perhaps due to a read error. Other DNA sequences from this sample encode an identical CDR3 as well. CDR3 nucleotide sequence: TGTGCCAGTAGTATTCGTCGTGAAGGGGGCTACGAGCAGTATTTC. It codes for CASSIRREGGYEQYF. The rearrangement links TRBV19 to TRBJ2-7; TRBD1 matches 7 bases. CDR3 length equals 15 residues. The germline V gene encodes CDR1 LNHDA and CDR2 SQIVND (reference sequence).

The gene calls are TRBV15 and TRBJ2-5, with 9 bases matching TRBD2. The CDR3 totals 16 residues. V trimming: 1 base; J trimming: 5 bases; junction bases outside the gene matches: 8. Germline V gene sequence: CDR1 LNHNV, CDR2 YYDKDF (reference sequence). The CDR3 DNA reads as TGTGCCACCAGCAGAGGGGCTAGCGGGGTCGGTGAGACCCAGTACTTC. Its translation is CATSRGASGVGETQYF.

The gene calls are TRBV7-8 and TRBJ1-1; D uncertain. Trimming removed 5 bases from V and 7 bases from J, with 17 bases in between. This CDR3 has 14 residues. From germline, CDR1 is SGHVS and CDR2 FQNEAQ. The CDR3 loop reads CASSRRGRLNEAFF. The CDR3 coding sequence is TGTGCCAGCAGCCGACGAGGCAGACTGAATGAAGCTTTCTTT. Full variable domain (remainder filled in from reference TRBV7-8 and TRBJ1-1): GAGVSQSPRYKVAKRGQDVALRCDPISGHVSLFWYQQALGQGPEFLTYFQNEAQLDKSGLPSDRFFAERPEGSVSTLKIQRTQQEDSAVYLCASSRRGRLNEAFFGQGTRLTVV.

The rearrangement links TRBV7-2 to TRBJ2-3; TRBD2 matches at 11 bases. The ends lost 5 bases at V and 2 bases at J; junction bases unmatched: 6. This CDR3 is built from 16 residues. Germline V lookup: CDR1 SGHTA, CDR2 FQGNSA. In nucleotides, the CDR3 is TGTGCCAGCAGCCCCCGGACTAGCGGGTTCACAGATACGCAGTATTTT. Translating gives CASSPRTSGFTDTQYF.

The DNA for the CDR3 is TGTGCCAGCAGCTCAAAAGGGACAGCCTATACCTCTGGAAACACCATATATTTT. Its translation: CASSSKGTAYTSGNTIYF. V usage is TRBV4-2 and J usage is TRBJ1-3; 7 bases map to TRBD1. The CDR3 has 18 residues. Germline trimming cut 5 bases from V and 0 bases from J; bases unmatched to any gene: 13. From germline, CDR1 is LGHNA and CDR2 YNFKEQ.

This chain links TRBV7-9 with TRBJ1-2; 12 positions agree with TRBD1. The CDR3 is made up of 15 amino acids. Germline CDR1 reads SEHNR; CDR2 reads FQNEAQ (reference sequence). V lost 5 bases to trimming and J lost 8 bases; unmatched junction nucleotides: 9. CDR3 in amino acids: CASSPPGQGAVGYTF. The CDR3 region has the DNA TGTGCCAGCAGCCCTCCGGGACAGGGGGCGGTAGGCTACACCTTC.

CDR3 sequence: CASSPGQGNSQPQHF. In DNA form, the CDR3 reads TGTGCCAGCTCACCAGGACAGGGGAATAGTCAGCCCCAGCATTTT. The chain couples TRBV18 to TRBJ1-5, with 9 nucleotides matching TRBD1. J lost 6 bases, V lost 2 bases, and 5 bases had no gene match. This CDR3 region has 15 residues. Germline CDR1 reads KGHSH; CDR2 reads LQKENI.

V and J are TRBV19 and TRBJ1-5; D not certain. Germline assignment: CDR1 LNHDA and CDR2 SQIVND (reference sequence). Trimming removed 5 bases from V and 0 bases from J, with 11 bases in between. This CDR3 is built from 15 residues. The CDR3, as DNA: TGTGCCAGTAGTGCTGACTTAGATAGCAATCAGCCCCAGCATTTT. Protein: CASSADLDSNQPQHF. Combining the CDR3 with reference TRBV19 and TRBJ1-5 gives the whole variable domain DGGITQSPKYLFRKEGQNVTLSCEQNLNHDAMYWYRQDPGQGLRLIYYSQIVNDFQKGDIAEGYSVSREKKESFPLTVTSAQKNPTAFYLCASSADLDSNQPQHFGDGTRLSIL.

The chain combines TRBV7-8 with TRBJ2-3; 12 bases line up with TRBD2. The V gene end was trimmed by 5 bases and the J gene end by 6 bases; junction bases not matched to a gene: 9. The V gene's germline CDR1 is SGHVS and CDR2 FQNEAQ. This CDR3 has 16 amino acids. The CDR3 protein is CASSGSSGRAVDTQYF. DNA of the CDR3: TGTGCCAGCAGCGGATCTAGCGGGAGGGCCGTTGATACGCAGTATTTT.

The rearrangement links TRBV13 to TRBJ1-2; tentative D call: TRBD1 (5 bases). The V end was cut by 0 bases, the J end by 8 bases, with 22 bases between. CDR1 PRHDT and CDR2 FYEKMQ come from the germline V gene (reference sequence). CDR3 length equals 17 residues. The CDR3 region has the DNA TGTGCCAGCAGCTTAGGTGTCGGAGATCCAGGGCGGGACGGCTACACCTTC. This translates into CASSLGVGDPGRDGYTF.

J is TRBJ1-1 and V is TRBV7-3; maybe TRBD1 (6 bases). V was pared by 3 bases and J by 1 base, with 6 bases between. The CDR3 is 13 amino acids. Germline V CDR1 and CDR2: SGHTA, FQGTGA. The CDR3, as DNA: TGTGCCAGCAGCTTCAGGGGGAACACTGAAGCTTTCTTT. This translates into CASSFRGNTEAFF.

This chain connects TRBV5-6 to TRBJ2-1; D remains ambiguous. The CDR3 has 11 residues. The V end was cut by 2 bases, the J end by 6 bases, with 3 bases between. Germline values: CDR1 SGHDT, CDR2 YYEEEE. CDR3 amino acids: CASSFSNEQFF. In DNA, the CDR3 is TGTGCCAGCAGCTTCTCCAATGAGCAGTTCTTC.

The chain combines TRBV28 with TRBJ1-5; the D gene is possibly TRBD1 (5 bases). The CDR3 sequence is 15 residues long. Germline CDR1 reads MDHEN; CDR2 reads SYDVKM. The V gene lost 5 bases and the J gene lost 7 bases, with 18 bases spanning the gap. CDR3 sequence reads: CASSPRGIGGQPQHF. CDR3 nucleotide sequence: TGTGCCAGCAGTCCCCGTGGCATTGGGGGGCAGCCCCAGCATTTT. Using reference TRBV28 and TRBJ1-5 for the parts outside the CDR3, the full variable domain is DVKVTQSSRYLVKRTGEKVFLECVQDMDHENMFWYRQDPGLGLRLIYFSYDVKMKEKGDIPEGYSVSREKKERFSLILESASTNQTSMYLCASSPRGIGGQPQHFGDGTRLSIL.

CDR3 nucleotide sequence: TGTGCCAGCAGTGAAGCGCGAGGACTAGCTCGCAATGAGCAGTTCTTC. It codes for CASSEARGLARNEQFF. The chain has TRBV2 and TRBJ2-1; TRBD2 agrees at 8 bases. Per the germline V gene, CDR1 is SNHLY and CDR2 is FYNNEI. CDR3 length equals 16 residues. V lost 0 bases and J lost 6; bases outside the gene matches: 7.

The genes are TRBV18 and TRBJ2-7, with 11 bases identical to TRBD2. Trimming took 2 bases from V and 4 from J; bases not matched to a gene: 4. The CDR3 is 15 residues long. CDR1 and CDR2 (germline): KGHSH, LQKENI. The CDR3 reads CASSPASGGSYEQYF. CDR3 sequence (DNA): TGTGCCAGCTCACCAGCTAGCGGGGGGTCTTACGAGCAGTACTTC.

V usage is TRBV5-4 and J usage is TRBJ1-2; no clear D. Deletions cut 10 bases from V and 0 bases from J, with 22 bases between. The germline V gene encodes CDR1 SGHNT and CDR2 YYREEE (reference sequence). The CDR3 totals 16 residues. CDR3 in DNA: TGTGCCGGTGGAAAGATGGTAGACACCCCTAACTATGGCTACACCTTC. The encoded protein is CAGGKMVDTPNYGYTF.

The rearrangement joins TRBV19 to TRBJ1-2; TRBD1 is a possible D gene (5 bases). The V end was cut by 8 bases, the J end by 0 bases, with 13 bases between. The CDR3 is made up of 14 amino acids. In germline, CDR1 is LNHDA, CDR2 SQIVND (reference sequence). The CDR3 bases are TGTGCCAGTTGGGGCACAACCCCTAACTATGGCTACACCTTC. It codes for CASWGTTPNYGYTF. The variable domain in full, completed from reference TRBV19 and TRBJ1-2, reads DGGITQSPKYLFRKEGQNVTLSCEQNLNHDAMYWYRQDPGQGLRLIYYSQIVNDFQKGDIAEGYSVSREKKESFPLTVTSAQKNPTAFYLCASWGTTPNYGYTFGSGTRLTVV.

The chain employs TRBV7-2 and TRBJ1-2; possibly TRBD1 for D (6 bases). This CDR3 contains 15 residues. The germline V and J ends were trimmed by 5 bases and 4 bases, with 17 bases remaining between them. Germline V gives CDR1 SGHTA, CDR2 FQGNSA. CDR3 nucleotide sequence: TGTGCCAGCAGCCGGGGGGCTGGCAGATCCTATGGCTACACCTTC. The encoded protein is CASSRGAGRSYGYTF.

The V and J genes are TRBV4-2 and TRBJ1-4; D call uncertain. This CDR3 has 17 amino acids. The germline V and J ends were trimmed by 0 bases and 3 bases, with 14 bases remaining between them. The germline CDR1 and CDR2 sequences are LGHNA and YNFKEQ. The CDR3 coding sequence is TGTGCCAGCAGCCAAGATGCCGGGGAAAGGGCTAATGAAAAACTGTTTTTT. It is translated as CASSQDAGERANEKLFF.

Only a few counts were recorded for this clone. V is TRBV28 and J is TRBJ1-5, with unresolved D. The CDR3 extends over 14 amino acids. The germline V gene has CDR1 MDHEN and CDR2 SYDVKM. Trimming stripped 6 bases from V and 4 bases from J, with 13 bases between. In nucleotides, the CDR3 is TGTGCCAGCAGACCCAACACAGAGAATCAGCCCCAGCATTTT. Amino acid sequence: CASRPNTENQPQHF.

The chain employs TRBV4-1 and TRBJ1-1, with D maybe TRBD1 (6 bases). V shed 2 bases and J shed 1 base, with 8 bases lying between them. Germline CDR1 and CDR2: MGHRA and YSYEKL. The CDR3 is 14 residues long. CDR3: CASSQRGGNTEAFF. The CDR3 nucleotides read TGCGCCAGCAGCCAACGAGGGGGGAACACTGAAGCTTTCTTT.

The genes are TRBV19 and TRBJ1-5, with D possibly being TRBD1 (6 bases). Germline V CDR1 and CDR2: LNHDA, SQIVND (reference sequence). The CDR3 is 15 amino acids. V was pared by 5 bases and J by 0 bases, with 11 bases between. The CDR3 DNA reads TGTGCCAGTAGTCCCAGGACAGTTAGCAATCAGCCCCAGCATTTT. This translates into CASSPRTVSNQPQHF.